This T cell receptor beta chain was observed in a study of blood T cell repertoires in COVID-19. Study details: COVID-19 samples collected from the United States, Italy and Spain covered acute and convalescent phases. Sources were T cells, B-cell-depleted T cells, or PBMCs; the material itself was cDNA or gDNA.

TCRdb's table, derived via immunoSEQ multiplex PCR, lists solely in-frame clones and lacks some. The table lists hundreds of thousands of clones, around 90% of them singletons, with just under 0.8% in the top ten. Input material: peripheral blood. The TCR was taken from a woman aged 25 to 39 with acute or convalescent COVID-19.

CDR3 residues: CASSIRGRGTGTDYGYTF. The CDR3 nucleotides are TGTGCCAGTAGTATCCGTGGCCGGGGGACAGGGACCGACTATGGCTACACCTTC. The J gene is TRBJ1-2, the V gene TRBV19, with 9 nucleotides matching TRBD1. This CDR3 region has 18 residues. The ends lost 3 bases at V and 3 bases at J; junction bases unmatched: 14. CDR1 is LNHDA and CDR2 is SQIVND in the germline V gene (reference sequence).